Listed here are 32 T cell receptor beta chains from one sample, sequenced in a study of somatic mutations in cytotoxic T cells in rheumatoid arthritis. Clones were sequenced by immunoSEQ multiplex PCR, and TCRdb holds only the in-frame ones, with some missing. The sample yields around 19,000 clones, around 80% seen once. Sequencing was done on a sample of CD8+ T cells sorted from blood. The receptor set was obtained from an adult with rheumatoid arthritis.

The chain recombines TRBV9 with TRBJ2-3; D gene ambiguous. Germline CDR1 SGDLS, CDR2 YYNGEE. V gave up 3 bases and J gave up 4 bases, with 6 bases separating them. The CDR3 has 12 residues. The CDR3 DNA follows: TGTGCCAGCAGCGATTTGCCAGATACGCAGTATTTT. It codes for CASSDLPDTQYF.

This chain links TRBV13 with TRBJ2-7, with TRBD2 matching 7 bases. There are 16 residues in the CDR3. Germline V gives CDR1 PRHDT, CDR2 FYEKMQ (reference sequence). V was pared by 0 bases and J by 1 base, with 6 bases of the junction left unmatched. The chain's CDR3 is CASSLGPLAKSYEQYF. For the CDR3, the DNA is TGTGCCAGCAGCTTAGGGCCACTAGCGAAATCCTACGAGCAGTACTTC.

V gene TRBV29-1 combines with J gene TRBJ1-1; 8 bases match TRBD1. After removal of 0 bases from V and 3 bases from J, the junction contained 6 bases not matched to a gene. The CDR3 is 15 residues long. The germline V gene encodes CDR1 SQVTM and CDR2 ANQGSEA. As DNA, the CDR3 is TGCAGCGTTGAAGATCTTGGACAGGGCGACACTGAAGCTTTCTTT. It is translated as CSVEDLGQGDTEAFF.

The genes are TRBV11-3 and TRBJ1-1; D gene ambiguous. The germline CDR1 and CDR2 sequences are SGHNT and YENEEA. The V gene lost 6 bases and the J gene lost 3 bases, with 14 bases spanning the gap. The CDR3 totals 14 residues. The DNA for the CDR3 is TGTGCCAGCAGTTCTTATGAACTTCACACTGAAGCTTTCTTT. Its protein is CASSSYELHTEAFF.

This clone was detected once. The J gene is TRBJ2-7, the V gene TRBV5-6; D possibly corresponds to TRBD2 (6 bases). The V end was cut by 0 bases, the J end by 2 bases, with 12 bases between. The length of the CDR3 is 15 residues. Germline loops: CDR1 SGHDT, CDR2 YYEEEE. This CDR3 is CASSLGGREAYEQYF. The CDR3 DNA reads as TGTGCCAGCAGCTTGGGCGGCAGGGAGGCCTACGAGCAGTACTTC.

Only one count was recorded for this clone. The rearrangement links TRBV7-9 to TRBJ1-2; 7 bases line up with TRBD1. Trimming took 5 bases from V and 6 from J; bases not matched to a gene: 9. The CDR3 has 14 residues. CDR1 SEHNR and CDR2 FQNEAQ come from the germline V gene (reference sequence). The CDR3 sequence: CASSRQGRRDGYTF. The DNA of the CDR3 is TGTGCCAGCAGCCGACAGGGTCGGAGAGATGGCTACACCTTC. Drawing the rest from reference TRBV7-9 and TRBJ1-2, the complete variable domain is DTGVSQNPRHKITKRGQNVTFRCDPISEHNRLYWYRQTLGQGPEFLTYFQNEAQLEKSRLLSDRFSAERPKGSFSTLEIQRTEQGDSAMYLCASSRQGRRDGYTFGSGTRLTVV.

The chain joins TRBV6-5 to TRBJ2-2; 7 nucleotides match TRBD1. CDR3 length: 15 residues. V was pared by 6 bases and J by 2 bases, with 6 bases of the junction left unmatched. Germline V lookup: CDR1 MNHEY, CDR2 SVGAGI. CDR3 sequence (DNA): TGTGCCAGCAGACCCGGGACAGACAACACCGGGGAGCTGTTTTTT. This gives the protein CASRPGTDNTGELFF.

The CDR3 sequence is CASSEGLTPEAFF. DNA for the CDR3: TGTGCCAGCAGTGAAGGGCTCACCCCCGAAGCTTTCTTT. The V gene is TRBV6-1, the J gene TRBJ1-1, with no clear D. Trimming pared 1 base from V and 8 bases from J, leaving 11 bases between. Germline-derived CDR1 and CDR2 are MNHNS and SASEGT. The CDR3 extends over 13 amino acids.

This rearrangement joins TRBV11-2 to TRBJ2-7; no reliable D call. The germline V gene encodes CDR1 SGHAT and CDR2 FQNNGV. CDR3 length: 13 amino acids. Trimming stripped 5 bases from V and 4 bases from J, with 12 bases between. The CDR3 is CASSLSDTYEQYF. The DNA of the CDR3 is TGTGCCAGCAGCCTTTCTGACACGTACGAGCAGTACTTC.

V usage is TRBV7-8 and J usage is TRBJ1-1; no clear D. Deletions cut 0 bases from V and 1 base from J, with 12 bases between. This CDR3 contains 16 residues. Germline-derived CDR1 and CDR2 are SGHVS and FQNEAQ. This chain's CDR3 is CASSLADGLSNTEAFF. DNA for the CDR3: TGTGCCAGCAGCTTAGCCGACGGACTTTCGAACACTGAAGCTTTCTTT.

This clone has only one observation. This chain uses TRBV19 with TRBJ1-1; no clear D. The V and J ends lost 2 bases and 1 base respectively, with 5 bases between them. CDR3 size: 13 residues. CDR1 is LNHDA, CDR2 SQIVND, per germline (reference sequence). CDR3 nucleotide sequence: TGTGCCAGTAGTATATCTCCGAACACTGAAGCTTTCTTT. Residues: CASSISPNTEAFF.

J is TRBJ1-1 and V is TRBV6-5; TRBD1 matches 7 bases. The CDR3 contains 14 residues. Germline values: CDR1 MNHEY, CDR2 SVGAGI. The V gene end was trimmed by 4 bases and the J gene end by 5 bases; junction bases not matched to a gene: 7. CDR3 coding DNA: TGTGCCAGCAGTTTGGAGGGGGCGCAGACTGAAGCTTTCTTT. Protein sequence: CASSLEGAQTEAFF.

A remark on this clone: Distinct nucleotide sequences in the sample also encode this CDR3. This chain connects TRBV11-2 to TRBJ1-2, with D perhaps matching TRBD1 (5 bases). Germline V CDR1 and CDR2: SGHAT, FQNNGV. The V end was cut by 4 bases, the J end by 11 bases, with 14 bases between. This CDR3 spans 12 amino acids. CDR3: CASSSEDGTYTF. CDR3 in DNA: TGTGCCAGCAGCTCCGAGGACGGGACGTACACCTTC. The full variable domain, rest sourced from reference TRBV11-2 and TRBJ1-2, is EAGVAQSPRYKIIEKRQSVAFWCNPISGHATLYWYQQILGQGPKLLIQFQNNGVVDDSQLPKDRFSAERLKGVDSTLKIQPAKLEDSAVYLCASSSEDGTYTFGSGTRLTVV.

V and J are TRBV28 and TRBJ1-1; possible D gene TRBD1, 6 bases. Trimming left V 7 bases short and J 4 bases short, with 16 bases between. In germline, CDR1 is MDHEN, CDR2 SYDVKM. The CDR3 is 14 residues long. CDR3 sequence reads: CASTPDSISTEAFF. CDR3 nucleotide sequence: TGTGCCAGCACCCCGGACAGCATCTCCACTGAAGCTTTCTTT.

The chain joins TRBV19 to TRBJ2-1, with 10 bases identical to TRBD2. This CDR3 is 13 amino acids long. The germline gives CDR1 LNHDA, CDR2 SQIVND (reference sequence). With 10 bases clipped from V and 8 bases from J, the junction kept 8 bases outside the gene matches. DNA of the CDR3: TGTGCCACCAGAGCGGGAGGGCTAGATGAGCAGTTCTTC. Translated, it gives CATRAGGLDEQFF.

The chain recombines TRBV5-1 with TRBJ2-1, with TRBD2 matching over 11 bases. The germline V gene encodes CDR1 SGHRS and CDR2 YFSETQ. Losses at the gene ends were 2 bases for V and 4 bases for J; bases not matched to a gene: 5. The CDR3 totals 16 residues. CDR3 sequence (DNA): TGCGCCAGCAGCTTATATCTAGCGGGAGGATACAATGAGCAGTTCTTC. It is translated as CASSLYLAGGYNEQFF.

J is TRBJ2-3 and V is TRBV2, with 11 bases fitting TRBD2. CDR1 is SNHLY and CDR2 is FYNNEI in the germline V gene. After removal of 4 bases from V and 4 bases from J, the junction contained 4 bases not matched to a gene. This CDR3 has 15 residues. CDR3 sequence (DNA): TGTGCCAGCAGTGTGACTAGCGGGGAGGCAGATACGCAGTATTTT. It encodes CASSVTSGEADTQYF. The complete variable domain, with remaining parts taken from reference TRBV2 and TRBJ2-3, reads EPEVTQTPSHQVTQMGQEVILRCVPISNHLYFYWYRQILGQKVEFLVSFYNNEISEKSEIFDDQFSVERPDGSNFTLKIRSTKLEDSAMYFCASSVTSGEADTQYFGPGTRLTVL.

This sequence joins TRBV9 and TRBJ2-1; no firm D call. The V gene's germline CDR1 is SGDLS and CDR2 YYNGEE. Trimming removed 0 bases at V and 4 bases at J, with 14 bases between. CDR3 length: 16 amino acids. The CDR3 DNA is TGTGCCAGCAGCGTAGGGGTCGGACCTATTTACAATGAGCAGTTCTTC. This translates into CASSVGVGPIYNEQFF.

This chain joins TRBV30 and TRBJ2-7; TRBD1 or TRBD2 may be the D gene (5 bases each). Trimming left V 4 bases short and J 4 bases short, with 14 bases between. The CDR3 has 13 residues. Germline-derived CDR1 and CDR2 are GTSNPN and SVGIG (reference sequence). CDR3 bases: TGTGCCTGGAACCCTTCGGGGCTTTACGAGCAGTACTTC. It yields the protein CAWNPSGLYEQYF.

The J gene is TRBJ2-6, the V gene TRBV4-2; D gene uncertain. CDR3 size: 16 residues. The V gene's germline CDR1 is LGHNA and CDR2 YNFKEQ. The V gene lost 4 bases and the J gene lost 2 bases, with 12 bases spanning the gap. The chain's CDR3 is CASSPSNTAGANVLTF. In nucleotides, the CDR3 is TGTGCCAGCAGCCCAAGTAATACAGCTGGGGCCAACGTCCTGACTTTC.

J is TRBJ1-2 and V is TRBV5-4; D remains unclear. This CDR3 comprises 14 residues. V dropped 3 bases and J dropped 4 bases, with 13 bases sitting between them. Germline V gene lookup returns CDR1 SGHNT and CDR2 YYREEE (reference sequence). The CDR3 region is CASSSGRSVYGYTF. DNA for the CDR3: TGTGCCAGCAGCTCCGGGAGGTCTGTCTATGGCTACACCTTC.

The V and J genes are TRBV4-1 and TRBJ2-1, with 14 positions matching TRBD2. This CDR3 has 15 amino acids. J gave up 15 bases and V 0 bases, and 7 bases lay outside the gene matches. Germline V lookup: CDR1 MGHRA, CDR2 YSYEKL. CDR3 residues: CASSQDGTSGSFRFF. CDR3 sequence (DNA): TGCGCCAGCAGCCAAGATGGGACTAGCGGGAGTTTTCGGTTCTTC.

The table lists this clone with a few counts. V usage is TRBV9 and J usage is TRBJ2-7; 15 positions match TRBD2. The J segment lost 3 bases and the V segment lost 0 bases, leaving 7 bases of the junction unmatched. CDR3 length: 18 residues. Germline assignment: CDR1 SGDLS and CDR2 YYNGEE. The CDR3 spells CASSVGGTSGGLVYEQYF. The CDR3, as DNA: TGTGCCAGCAGCGTAGGAGGGACTAGCGGGGGGCTCGTCTACGAGCAGTACTTC. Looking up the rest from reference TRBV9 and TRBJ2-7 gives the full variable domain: DSGVTQTPKHLITATGQRVTLRCSPRSGDLSVYWYQQSLDQGLQFLIQYYNGEERAKGNILERFSAQQFPDLHSELNLSSLELGDSALYFCASSVGGTSGGLVYEQYFGPGTRLTVT.

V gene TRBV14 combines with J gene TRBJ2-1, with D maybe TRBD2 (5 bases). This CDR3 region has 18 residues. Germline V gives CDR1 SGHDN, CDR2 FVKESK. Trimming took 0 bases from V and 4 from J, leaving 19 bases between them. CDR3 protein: CASSQEASRAYGYNEQFF. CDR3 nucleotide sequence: TGTGCCAGCAGCCAAGAAGCTTCGCGGGCGTATGGGTACAATGAGCAGTTCTTC.

DNA for the CDR3: TGTGCCAGCAGTTTCTTTCGGGGAACCTATGGCTACACCTTC. Translating it yields CASSFFRGTYGYTF. The gene calls are TRBV28 and TRBJ1-2; D gene uncertain. V dropped 3 bases and J dropped 4 bases, with 12 bases sitting between them. Germline CDR1 reads MDHEN; CDR2 reads SYDVKM. The CDR3 is made up of 14 amino acids.

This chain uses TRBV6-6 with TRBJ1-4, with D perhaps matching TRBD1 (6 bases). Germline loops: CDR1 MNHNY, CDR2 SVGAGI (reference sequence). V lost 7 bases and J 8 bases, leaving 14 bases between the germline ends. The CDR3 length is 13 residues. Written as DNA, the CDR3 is TGTGCCAGCATTCAAGGACAGACCGAAAAACTGTTTTTT. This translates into CASIQGQTEKLFF.

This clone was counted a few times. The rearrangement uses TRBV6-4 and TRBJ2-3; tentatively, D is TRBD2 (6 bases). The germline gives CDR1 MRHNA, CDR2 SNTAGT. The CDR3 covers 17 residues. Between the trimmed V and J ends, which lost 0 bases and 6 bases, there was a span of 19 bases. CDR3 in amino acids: CASSDSSRGMGSDTQYF. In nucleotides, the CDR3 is TGTGCCAGCAGTGACTCGTCCCGCGGGATGGGGTCGGATACGCAGTATTTT.

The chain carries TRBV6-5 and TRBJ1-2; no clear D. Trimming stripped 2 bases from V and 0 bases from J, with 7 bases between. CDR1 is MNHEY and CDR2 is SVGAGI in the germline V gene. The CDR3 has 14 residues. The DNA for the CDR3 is TGTGCCAGCAGTTACGCAGATTCTAACTATGGCTACACCTTC. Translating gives CASSYADSNYGYTF.

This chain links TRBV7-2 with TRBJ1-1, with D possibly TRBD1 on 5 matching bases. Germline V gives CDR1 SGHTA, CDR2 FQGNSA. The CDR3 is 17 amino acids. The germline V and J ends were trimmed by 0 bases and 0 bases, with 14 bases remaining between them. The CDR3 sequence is CASSLAWGGWMNTEAFF. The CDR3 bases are TGTGCCAGCAGCTTAGCATGGGGCGGTTGGATGAACACTGAAGCTTTCTTT.

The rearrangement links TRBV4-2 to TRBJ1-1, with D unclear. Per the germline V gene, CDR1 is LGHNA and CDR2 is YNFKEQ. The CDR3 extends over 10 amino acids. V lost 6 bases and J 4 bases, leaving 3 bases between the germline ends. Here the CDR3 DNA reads TGTGCCAGCAGAGGCACTGAAGCTTTCTTT. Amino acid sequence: CASRGTEAFF.

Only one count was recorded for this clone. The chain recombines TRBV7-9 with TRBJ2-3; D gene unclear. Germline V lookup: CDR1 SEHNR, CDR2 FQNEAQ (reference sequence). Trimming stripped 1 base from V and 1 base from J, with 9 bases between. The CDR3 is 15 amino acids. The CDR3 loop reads CASSLVTFGTDTQYF. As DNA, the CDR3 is TGTGCCAGCAGCTTAGTTACCTTTGGCACAGATACGCAGTATTTT.

CDR3 protein: CASMAGEQAFF. CDR3 nucleotide sequence: TGTGCCAGCATGGCGGGTGAACAAGCTTTCTTT. The V and J genes are TRBV6-5 and TRBJ1-1; D not certain. The germline CDR1 and CDR2 sequences are MNHEY and SVGAGI. V lost 7 bases and J 9 bases, leaving 12 bases between the germline ends. CDR3 length: 11 residues.